This T cell receptor beta chain was identified during a study of shared clonotypes between healthy human individuals. Study-level findings and limits: Sequencing depth was expected to influence donor clonotype sharing. In contrast to clonotypes shared by all four donors, non-shared clonotypes had lower generation probabilities. Roughly 4.7% was the fraction of naive CD4 clonotypes found shared across a few donors.

Germline V gene data show CDR1 as GTSNPN and CDR2 as SVGIG (reference sequence). The length of the CDR3 is 15 residues. V dropped 2 bases and J dropped 1 base, with 11 bases sitting between them. Each subset's genomic DNA was shared equally among a number of immunoSEQ plates. Assay: immunoSEQ multiplex PCR; the TCRdb copy retains only in-frame clones and omits some. Counted here are 2 million to 2.5 million clones, around 95% occurring once; the ten biggest clones make up 0.1% to 0.15%. As for this clone: Its specificity is not known.

The rearrangement links TRBV30 to TRBJ1-4, with D tentatively TRBD1 (5 bases). The TCR was taken from a man between 18 and 29 years old in good health. Source material: naive CD4+ T cells sorted from blood. Documented subset: CD45RA+ positively selected. The CDR3 DNA reads TGTGCCTGGAGTCAAAGACAGCTAACTAATGAAAAACTGTTTTTT. Its protein is CAWSQRQLTNEKLFF. Drawing the rest from reference TRBV30 and TRBJ1-4, the complete variable domain is SQTIHQWPATLVQPVGSPLSLECTVEGTSNPNLYWYRQAAGRGLQLLFYSVGIGQISSEVPQNLSASRPQDRQFILSSKKLLLSDSGFYLCAWSQRQLTNEKLFFGSGTQLSVL.